The clone carrying this TCR beta chain was detected ten times or more. Its antigen is currently unknown. This CDR3 region has 14 residues. V was shortened by 2 bases and J by 5 bases, with 10 bases between the two germline ends. Germline V CDR1 and CDR2: MGHRA, YSYEKL. The sample belongs to a study of T-cell reconstitution after alpha-beta-depleted transplantation in children. Study-wide results and limits: Certain patients had high TCRbeta diversity at day 60, and it came from recipient T cells and thymic progenitors that survived. It was newly produced T cells that mostly accounted for T-cell counts and diversity one year after transplant. It was reported that alpha-beta T cells came from several hundred expanded graft clones (about two months after transplant).

Unique molecular identifiers featured in how the TCRbeta library was prepared. TCRdb re-analysed the PCR reads in MiXCR, keeping a single row per CDR3 protein. The data hold 200,000 to 250,000 distinct CDR3 sequences, with just under 8.5% observed a single time. The source of this sequence is a male patient younger than 18 who had a stem cell transplant for acute lymphoblastic leukemia, so the T cells may come from the graft donor. This chain uses TRBV4-1 with TRBJ2-1, with D possibly matching TRBD1 (6 bases). Sequenced here: PBMCs, mostly from graft donor cells, sampled 180 days after TCRalphabeta/CD19-depleted stem cell transplant. The CDR3 region has the DNA TGCGCCAGCAGCCAATCGGACAGCCACAATGAGCAGTTCTTC. The encoded protein is CASSQSDSHNEQFF.